This is a list of T cell receptor beta chains from one sample in a study of OX40 agonist ivuxolimab in advanced cancers. Produced via immunoSEQ multiplex PCR; TCRdb's table is partial and in-frame only. The sample lists approximately 74,000 clones; 80% to 95% were seen once. This material consisted of CD4+ or CD8+ T cells sorted from blood, taken in a trial of the OX40 agonist ivuxolimab. These receptors were obtained from an adult with an advanced solid tumor such as melanoma, head and neck, liver or kidney cancer. The conserved cysteine and the conserved F or W are not part of the CDR3 here. The D gene is left open where the match is weak.

D | J | length | V | CDR3
NA | TRBJ2-3 | 11 | TRBV14 | ASSLVDRDTQY
TRBD1 | TRBJ2-7 | 12 | TRBV27 | ASSYSGQAYEQY
NA | TRBJ2-1 | 13 | TRBV4-3 | ASSQNTGFGNEQF
NA | TRBJ2-1 | 10 | TRBV30 | AWSIEDNEQF
NA | TRBJ1-1 | 11 | TRBV5-4 | ASSLWAFAEAF
NA | TRBJ1-1 | 11 | TRBV19 | ASSMIGLNEAF
TRBD1 | TRBJ1-1 | 17 | TRBV29-1 | SVGGPVIGGPTLYTEAF
TRBD1 | TRBJ2-1 | 13 | TRBV6-4 | ASSVLQGGGNEQF
NA | TRBJ1-1 | 18 | TRBV21-1 | ASSKWPSLLGGRWNTEAF
TRBD2 | TRBJ2-7 | 11 | TRBV5-4 | ATSQREGYEQY
TRBD1 | TRBJ2-1 | 13 | TRBV27 | ASSLKDRAYNEQF
NA | TRBJ1-1 | 12 | TRBV11-2 | ASSTEGVNTEAF
NA | TRBJ2-1 | 11 | TRBV19 | ASSIGQGNEQF
NA | TRBJ2-2 | 13 | TRBV19 | ASSIWRDQTGELF
TRBD2 | TRBJ2-3 | 14 | TRBV5-6 | ASSSPTSGGPGTQY
NA | TRBJ1-2 | 17 | TRBV9 | ASSVDYGAVIAVGYGYT
NA | TRBJ2-1 | 13 | TRBV4-2 | ASSHEEHSYNEQF
NA | TRBJ2-2 | 14 | TRBV15 | ATSNPGLAFTGELF
TRBD2 | TRBJ2-7 | 13 | TRBV7-8 | ASSKSLAGNYEQY
NA | TRBJ1-6 | 13 | TRBV7-2 | ASSLAYSPYDLLH
NA | TRBJ2-7 | 10 | TRBV13 | ASSLGSSRQY
NA | TRBJ2-5 | 12 | TRBV28 | ASSPLQGLETQY
NA | TRBJ2-7 | 12 | TRBV4-1 | ASSHAGMSYEQY
NA | TRBJ1-1 | 12 | TRBV19 | ASRNWEPNTEAF
NA | TRBJ2-3 | 13 | TRBV4-1 | ASSQADLATDTQY
TRBD1 | TRBJ1-2 | 12 | TRBV6-6 | ASSRTGEWRGYT
NA | TRBJ2-7 | 9 | TRBV30 | AWSVVDEQY
NA | TRBJ2-7 | 9 | TRBV25-1 | ASSGLYEQY
NA | TRBJ1-1 | 11 | TRBV18 | ASSLDRNTEAF
NA | TRBJ2-6 | 13 | TRBV5-5 | ASSLDGSGANVLT
NA | TRBJ2-7 | 12 | TRBV6-1 | ASSERTVTYEQY
TRBD2 | TRBJ2-2 | 15 | TRBV5-4 | ASSPHRSGVHNGELF
NA | TRBJ1-6 | 16 | TRBV4-3 | ASSQGDLRSSYNSPLH
NA | TRBJ1-5 | 13 | TRBV4-3 | ASSASTAINQPQH
TRBD1 | TRBJ2-3 | 19 | TRBV14 | ASSPRGIRGREKWRTDTQY
TRBD1 | TRBJ1-1 | 13 | TRBV7-6 | ASSQQGGGVTEAF
NA | TRBJ1-2 | 13 | TRBV27 | ASSFKGKSNYGYT
NA | TRBJ1-1 | 13 | TRBV5-1 | ASSLQGTGYTEAF
NA | TRBJ1-6 | 12 | TRBV11-3 | ASSFGGANSPLH
TRBD2 | TRBJ2-7 | 14 | TRBV19 | ASSPFAAGAAYEQY
NA | TRBJ1-1 | 11 | TRBV7-3 | ASSLEGDSEAF
TRBD1 | TRBJ2-1 | 12 | TRBV4-1 | ASGGQGNYNEQF
TRBD1 | TRBJ2-1 | 13 | TRBV6-6 | ASSYSRQGAREQF
NA | TRBJ1-5 | 12 | TRBV7-9 | ASSPGRNNQPQH
TRBD1 | TRBJ1-4 | 15 | TRBV7-6 | ASSLVVGTGGGEKLF
NA | TRBJ1-1 | 12 | TRBV25-1 | ASSGIDRYAEAF
NA | TRBJ1-1 | 13 | TRBV4-3 | ASSQDGQLNTEAF
NA | TRBJ1-1 | 12 | TRBV13 | ASSLGQGGTEAF
TRBD1 | TRBJ2-2 | 12 | TRBV5-6 | ASNRGGESGELF
NA | TRBJ1-5 | 11 | TRBV27 | ASREGVNQPQH